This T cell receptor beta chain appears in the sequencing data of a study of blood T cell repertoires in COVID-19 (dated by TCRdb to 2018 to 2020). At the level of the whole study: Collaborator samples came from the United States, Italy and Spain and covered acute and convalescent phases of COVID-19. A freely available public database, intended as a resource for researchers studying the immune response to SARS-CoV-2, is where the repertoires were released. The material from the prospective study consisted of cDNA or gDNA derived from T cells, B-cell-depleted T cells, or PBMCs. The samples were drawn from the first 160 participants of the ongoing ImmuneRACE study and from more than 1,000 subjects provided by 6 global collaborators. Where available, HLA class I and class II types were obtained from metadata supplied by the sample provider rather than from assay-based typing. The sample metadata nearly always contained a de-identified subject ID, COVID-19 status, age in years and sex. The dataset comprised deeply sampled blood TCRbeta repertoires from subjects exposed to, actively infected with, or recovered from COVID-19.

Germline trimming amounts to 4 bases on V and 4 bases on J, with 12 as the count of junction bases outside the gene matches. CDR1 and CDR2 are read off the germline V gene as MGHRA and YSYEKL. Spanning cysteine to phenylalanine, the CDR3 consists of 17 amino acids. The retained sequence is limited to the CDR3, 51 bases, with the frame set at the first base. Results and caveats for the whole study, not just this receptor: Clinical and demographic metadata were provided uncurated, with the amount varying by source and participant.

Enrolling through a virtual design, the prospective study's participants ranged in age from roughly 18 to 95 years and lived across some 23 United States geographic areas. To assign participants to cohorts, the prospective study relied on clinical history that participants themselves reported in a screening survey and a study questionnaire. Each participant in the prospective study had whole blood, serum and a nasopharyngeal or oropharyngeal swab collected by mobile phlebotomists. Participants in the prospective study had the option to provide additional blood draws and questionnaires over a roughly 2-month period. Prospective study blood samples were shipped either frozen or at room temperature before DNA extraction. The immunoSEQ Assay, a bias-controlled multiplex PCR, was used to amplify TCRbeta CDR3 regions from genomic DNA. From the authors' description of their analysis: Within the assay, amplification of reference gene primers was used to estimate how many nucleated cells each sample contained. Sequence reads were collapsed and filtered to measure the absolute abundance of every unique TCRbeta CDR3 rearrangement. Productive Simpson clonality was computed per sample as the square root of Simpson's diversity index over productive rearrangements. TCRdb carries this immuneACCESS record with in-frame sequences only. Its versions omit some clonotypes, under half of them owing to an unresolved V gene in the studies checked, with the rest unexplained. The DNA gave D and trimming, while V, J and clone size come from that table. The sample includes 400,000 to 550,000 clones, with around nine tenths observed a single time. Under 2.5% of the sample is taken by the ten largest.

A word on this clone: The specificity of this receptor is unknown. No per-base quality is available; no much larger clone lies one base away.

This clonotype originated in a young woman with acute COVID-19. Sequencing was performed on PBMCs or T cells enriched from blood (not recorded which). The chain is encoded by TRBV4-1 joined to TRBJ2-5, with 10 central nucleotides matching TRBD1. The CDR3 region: CASSPSGQGGVGETQYF. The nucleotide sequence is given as TGCGCCAGCAGCCCCTCAGGACAGGGGGGAGTAGGAGAGACCCAGTACTTC.